This TCR beta chain comes out of a study of cytomegalovirus exposure and HLA in healthy donors. Broader study findings: In a later analysis, 16,951 TCR beta sequences were associated with HLA alleles at 0.05 false discovery rate. A highly shared variant cluster was judged a likely technical artifact. Cytomegalovirus status was reportedly diagnosed by the classifier with high sensitivity and specificity.

The PCR contained 60 Vbeta and 13 Jbeta primers. Sequencing was performed with immunoSEQ multiplex PCR; in TCRdb, only in-frame clones are kept and a portion is missing. The table records 100,000 to 130,000 clones, around two thirds of them present only once. As for this clone: Its antigen remains unidentified.

In germline, CDR1 is SGHTA, CDR2 FQGNSA. Trimming cost V 3 bases and J 6 bases, with 6 bases left between them. This CDR3 is 12 amino acids long. Though nominally healthy at sampling, donors likely had unrecorded immune exposures. This clonotype originated in a woman in her thirties or forties in good health and CMV-seropositive. Sequenced: PBMCs. The chain has TRBV7-2 and TRBJ2-1, with D maybe TRBD2 (6 bases). CDR3 nucleotides: TGTGCCAGCAGCTTGCGGGGCAATGAGCAGTTCTTC. It specifies CASSLRGNEQFF.